Listed below are T cell receptor beta chains from one sample, sequenced in a study of STAT3 mutations in large granular lymphocyte leukemia. Assay used: immunoSEQ multiplex PCR; TCRdb lists only in-frame clones, some missing. Of some 10,000 clones listed, 70% to 90% are singletons. Sequenced input: peripheral blood mononuclear cells. The source of these receptors is a man aged 55 to 70 with T-cell large granular lymphocyte leukemia. Some clones in this sample may be carry-over from other donors' samples. Both conserved end residues are part of each CDR3. D genes are given only for firm matches. Expanded clones get a size class; other rows say once, few or many, or leave the size out.

>NA|TRBV5-1|TRBJ2-7|NA
TGCGCCAGCAGCCTCGGGGGGCAGCGTGCCTCCTACGAGCAGTACTTC
CASSLGGQRASYEQYF
>NA|TRBV6-5|TRBJ2-7|TRBD1
TGTGCCAGCAGTTCCCCCCCGGGACAGCCTCAGCAGTACTTC
CASSSPPGQPQQYF
>NA|TRBV5-1|TRBJ1-6|NA
TGCGCCAGCAGCTTGGGGGGCGCGGGGCGGAGCTCCTATAATTCACCCCTCCACTTT
CASSLGGAGRSSYNSPLHF
>NA|TRBV7-2|TRBJ1-6|NA
TGTGCCAGCAGCCTAGTAGGCAGGGGTAATTCACCCCTCCACTTT
CASSLVGRGNSPLHF
>NA|TRBV7-2|TRBJ2-1|TRBD2
TGTGCCAGCAGCTTAGGTAGCGGGAGTAGGGAGCAGTTCTTC
CASSLGSGSREQFF
>NA|TRBV27|TRBJ2-2|NA
TGTGCCAGCAGTCAAACCCCGCCCATAGTGGGCACCGGGGAGCTGTTTTTT
CASSQTPPIVGTGELFF
>NA|TRBV28|TRBJ2-6|TRBD1
TGTGCCAGCACAGGGGGATCTCCCGGGGCCAACGTCCTGACTTTC
CASTGGSPGANVLTF
>NA|TRBV6-4|TRBJ2-3|TRBD1
TGTGCCAGCAGCCCACGGGACAGGGTGCCAGATACGCAGTATTTT
CASSPRDRVPDTQYF
>once|TRBV4-3|TRBJ2-5|NA
TGCGCCAGCAGCCGCCGGGGCATACAAGAGACCCAGTACTTC
CASSRRGIQETQYF
>NA|TRBV10-1|TRBJ2-7|TRBD1
TGCGCCAGCAGTACGGGACAGGCAAGGGGCTCCTACGAGCAGTACTTC
CASSTGQARGSYEQYF
>NA|TRBV5-1|TRBJ2-2|TRBD2
TGCGCCAGCAGCTTTTGGGGGGGCACCGGGGAGCTGTTTTTT
CASSFWGGTGELFF
>NA|TRBV5-1|TRBJ2-7|NA
TGCGCCAGCACACGAGACGGTGCCTACGAGCAGTACTTC
CASTRDGAYEQYF
>NA|TRBV28|TRBJ2-7|NA
TGTGCCAGCAGTCCCCTCTGGGGGACTTCTCGAGAGCAGTACTTC
CASSPLWGTSREQYF
>NA|TRBV5-1|TRBJ2-5|NA
TGCGCCAGCAGCTTTCTGCCGGCAGGGGATGAAGAGACCCAGTACTTC
CASSFLPAGDEETQYF
>NA|TRBV25-1|TRBJ2-1|TRBD2
TGTGCCAGCAGTGATCCTAGCGGGGGAAACAATGAGCAGTTCTTC
CASSDPSGGNNEQFF
>NA|TRBV9|TRBJ2-1|TRBD1
TGTGCCAGCGGCCTCGGGACAGGCCCCAATGAGCAGTTCTTC
CASGLGTGPNEQFF
>NA|TRBV13|TRBJ2-3|TRBD2
TGTGCCAGCAGCTTAGGACTAGCGGGCCCAGATACGCAGTATTTT
CASSLGLAGPDTQYF
>NA|TRBV27|TRBJ1-5|TRBD1
TGTGCCAGCAGACAATCCGGGACAGGCAATCAGCCCCAGCATTTT
CASRQSGTGNQPQHF
>NA|TRBV13|TRBJ2-5|NA
TGTGCCAGCAGCTTGGCCCTGGAGACCCAGTACTTC
CASSLALETQYF
>NA|TRBV5-4|TRBJ1-1|NA
TGTGCCAGCAGCTCAAAGTCCAGGGAAGAAGCTTTCTTT
CASSSKSREEAFF
>NA|TRBV18|TRBJ1-3|NA
TGTGCCAGCTCTCAGGGGAAGGGAGAAGAGTCCCGAAACACCATATATTTT
CASSQGKGEESRNTIYF
>NA|TRBV30|TRBJ2-5|NA
TGTGCCTGGAGTGTAAAAGTGACTGGGGAGACCCAGTACTTC
CAWSVKVTGETQYF
>NA|TRBV7-2|TRBJ1-2|TRBD1
TGTGCCAGCACCGTGGGACAGCTCTATGGCTACACCTTC
CASTVGQLYGYTF
>NA|TRBV29-1|TRBJ2-7|TRBD1
TGCAGCGTTGAAACCTTGGACAGGGCCTACGAGCAGTACTTC
CSVETLDRAYEQYF
>NA|TRBV5-1|TRBJ2-3|NA
TGCGCCAGCAGCTTATTCGGCAGGGAGGTATTGGATACGCAGTATTTT
CASSLFGREVLDTQYF
>NA|TRBV28|TRBJ1-1|NA
TGTGCCAGCACCATGATTGGGGTCCTGAACACTGAAGCTTTCTTT
CASTMIGVLNTEAFF
>NA|TRBV29-1|TRBJ1-1|NA
TGCAGCGTTGAAGAGGGAAGGTCGGGGAACACTGAAGCTTTCTTT
CSVEEGRSGNTEAFF
>NA|TRBV14|TRBJ2-3|TRBD2
TGTGCCAGCAGCACTAGCGGAAGTTACACAGATACGCAGTATTTT
CASSTSGSYTDTQYF
>NA|TRBV30|TRBJ1-2|NA
TGTGCGGGAGGTGGCTACACCTTC
CAGGGYTF
>NA|TRBV28|TRBJ2-3|NA
TGTGCCAGCAGTTTATCGTCCAGCACCACTAGCACAGATACGCAGTATTTT
CASSLSSSTTSTDTQYF
>NA|TRBV4-2|TRBJ2-3|TRBD2
TGTGCCAGCAGTCCGGGACTAGCATCCCAGTATTTT
CASSPGLASQYF
>NA|TRBV19|TRBJ1-1|NA
TGTGCCAGTAGTATAGACACAAAGACGGAGGCTTTCTTT
CASSIDTKTEAFF
>NA|TRBV6-6|TRBJ2-5|TRBD2
TGTGCCAGCAGTTACTGGACTAGCGGACAAGAGACCCAGTACTTC
CASSYWTSGQETQYF
>once|TRBV2|TRBJ1-1|NA
TGTGCCAGCAGTGAGGTGGGGGACACTGAAGCTTTCTTT
CASSEVGDTEAFF
>few|TRBV4-1|TRBJ1-5|NA
TGCGCCAGCAGCCAAGCCGTGTGGAGCAATCAGCCCCAGCATTTT
CASSQAVWSNQPQHF
>few|TRBV6-5|TRBJ1-5|NA
TGTGCCAGCAGACCCCAGCGGGGTGATCAGCCCCAGCATTTT
CASRPQRGDQPQHF
>NA|TRBV6-5|TRBJ2-1|TRBD1
TGTGCCAGCAGTTACGCGGGACAGGGGAGGGGCAATGAGCAGTTCTTC
CASSYAGQGRGNEQFF
>NA|TRBV2|TRBJ1-5|NA
TGTGCCATATCGACAGAGCCTAGCAATCAGCCCCAGCATTTT
CAISTEPSNQPQHF
>NA|TRBV28|TRBJ1-1|NA
TGTGCCAGCAGTTACAGGCCTACTGAAGCTTTCTTT
CASSYRPTEAFF
>once|TRBV2|TRBJ2-3|NA
TGTGCCAGCAGTACCCTAGGGGATACGCAGTATTTT
CASSTLGDTQYF
>NA|TRBV5-4|TRBJ1-1|NA
TGTGCCAGCACCCGTGGGGGAAACAGAGCGAACACTGAAGCTTTCTTT
CASTRGGNRANTEAFF
>NA|TRBV5-1|TRBJ1-4|NA
TGCGCCAGCAGCTTCCAGGACAATGAAAAACTGTTTTTT
CASSFQDNEKLFF
>NA|TRBV5-1|TRBJ2-3|NA
TGCGCCAGCAGCTTGTTGCCTAACACAGATACGCAGTATTTT
CASSLLPNTDTQYF